Shown below are 29 T cell receptor beta chains from a single sample sequenced in a study of STAT5B mutations in CD4+ large granular lymphocyte leukemia. TCRdb's copy holds only in-frame clones and misses some; the assay was immunoSEQ multiplex PCR. The repertoire holds 40,000 to 55,000 clones, about 86% seen once, with 2.6% in the top ten. The sequenced sample was CD4+ T cells from blood buffy coats. The source is a human donor in good health.

V and J are TRBV28 and TRBJ2-7, with D possibly being TRBD1 or TRBD2 (5 bases each). Trimming left V 7 bases short and J 6 bases short, with 16 bases between. Germline V gene data show CDR1 as MDHEN and CDR2 as SYDVKM. The CDR3 is 13 residues long. CDR3 protein: CASTEGRDAEQYF. The DNA for the CDR3 is TGTGCCAGCACAGAGGGCAGGGACGCCGAGCAGTACTTC. Combining the CDR3 with reference TRBV28 and TRBJ2-7 gives the whole variable domain DVKVTQSSRYLVKRTGEKVFLECVQDMDHENMFWYRQDPGLGLRLIYFSYDVKMKEKGDIPEGYSVSREKKERFSLILESASTNQTSMYLCASTEGRDAEQYFGPGTRLTVT.

V is TRBV7-2 and J is TRBJ2-5, with a possible D match to TRBD1 (5 bases). The CDR3 spans 13 residues. Germline V CDR1 and CDR2: SGHTA, FQGNSA. V was trimmed by 7 bases and J by 4 bases, leaving 13 bases between them. The CDR3 loop is CASTGSVRETQYF. CDR3 DNA sequence: TGTGCCAGCACAGGGTCTGTTAGAGAGACCCAGTACTTC.

This chain connects TRBV7-3 to TRBJ2-1; D is perhaps TRBD2 (6 bases). The CDR3 extends over 16 amino acids. V was trimmed by 5 bases and J by 6 bases, leaving 20 bases between them. Germline CDR1 SGHTA, CDR2 FQGTGA. The CDR3 sequence is CASSPFGGSSFNEQFF. As DNA, the CDR3 is TGTGCCAGCAGCCCCTTTGGGGGGAGCTCTTTCAATGAGCAGTTCTTC. Full variable domain (remainder filled in from reference TRBV7-3 and TRBJ2-1): GAGVSQTPSNKVTEKGKYVELRCDPISGHTALYWYRQSLGQGPEFLIYFQGTGAADDSGLPNDRFFAVRPEGSVSTLKIQRTERGDSAVYLCASSPFGGSSFNEQFFGPGTRLTVL.

V gene TRBV5-4 combines with J gene TRBJ1-1; possibly TRBD1 for D (5 bases). V lost 2 bases, J lost 2 bases, and 13 bases lay in between. Per the germline V gene, CDR1 is SGHNT and CDR2 is YYREEE (reference sequence). This CDR3 is built from 15 residues. The CDR3 reads CASSFPQGGNTEAFF. CDR3 bases: TGTGCCAGCAGCTTCCCCCAGGGAGGTAACACTGAAGCTTTCTTT.

The sample holds a few counts of this clone. This chain uses TRBV2 with TRBJ1-1; D is uncertain. CDR3 length equals 13 residues. Trimming cost V 3 bases and J 3 bases, with 8 bases left between them. From germline, CDR1 is SNHLY and CDR2 FYNNEI. The CDR3 sequence is CASSDHQYTEAFF. The CDR3 nucleotides read TGTGCCAGCAGTGACCACCAGTACACTGAAGCTTTCTTT. The full variable domain, with the rest looked up from reference TRBV2 and TRBJ1-1, is EPEVTQTPSHQVTQMGQEVILRCVPISNHLYFYWYRQILGQKVEFLVSFYNNEISEKSEIFDDQFSVERPDGSNFTLKIRSTKLEDSAMYFCASSDHQYTEAFFGQGTRLTVV.

V is TRBV19 and J is TRBJ1-3; D not certain. CDR1 is LNHDA, CDR2 SQIVND, per germline (reference sequence). The CDR3 covers 15 residues. Between the trimmed V and J ends, which lost 6 bases and 5 bases, there was a span of 17 bases. In nucleotides, the CDR3 is TGTGCCAGTAGCCGCCTGGCCCCGGGGAGAAACACCATATATTTT. It specifies CASSRLAPGRNTIYF.

The V call is TRBV5-6, the J call TRBJ2-3; possible D gene TRBD1, 7 bases. This CDR3 spans 16 amino acids. V lost 4 bases, J lost 6 bases, and 21 bases lay in between. Germline-derived CDR1 and CDR2 are SGHDT and YYEEEE. The CDR3 spells CASSRRGGAGTDTQYF. The CDR3 bases are TGTGCCAGCAGCCGCCGAGGGGGCGCGGGAACTGATACGCAGTATTTT.

The rearrangement uses TRBV18 and TRBJ1-1; D is uncertain. CDR3 length: 15 residues. CDR1 is KGHSH, CDR2 LQKENI, per germline. V lost 1 base, J lost 0 bases, and 9 bases lay in between. The CDR3 DNA follows: TGTGCCAGCTCACCACTGGGCAGTCTGAACACTGAAGCTTTCTTT. Its translation: CASSPLGSLNTEAFF.

The chain uses TRBV20-1 and TRBJ2-1; D perhaps matches TRBD2 (5 bases). There are 11 residues in the CDR3. CDR1 is DFQATT, CDR2 SNEGSKA, per germline (reference sequence). With 7 bases removed from V and 7 bases from J, the gap between germline ends came to 11 bases. The CDR3 DNA sequence: TGCAGTGTTGAGAGGGTAAATGAGCAGTTCTTC. Translation gives CSVERVNEQFF.

This chain uses TRBV2 with TRBJ2-7; 7 bases line up with TRBD2. From germline, CDR1 is SNHLY and CDR2 FYNNEI. The ends lost 4 bases at V and 2 bases at J; junction bases unmatched: 17. This CDR3 contains 18 residues. Written as DNA, the CDR3 is TGTGCCAGCAGTGCTGGGACGGTCAGGGCTAGCGGTGCCTACGAGCAGTACTTC. Amino acid sequence: CASSAGTVRASGAYEQYF.

This clone occurred once. This chain uses TRBV28 with TRBJ2-4; the match to TRBD1 covers 8 bases. CDR1 and CDR2 from the germline V gene are MDHEN and SYDVKM. This CDR3 contains 15 residues. With V trimmed by 5 bases and J by 2 bases, 5 bases remained unmatched. The CDR3 nucleotides read TGTGCCAGCAGTGCGACAGGGGCCCCCAAAAACATTCAGTACTTC. Residues: CASSATGAPKNIQYF. Full variable domain (outside the CDR3, taken from reference TRBV28 and TRBJ2-4): DVKVTQSSRYLVKRTGEKVFLECVQDMDHENMFWYRQDPGLGLRLIYFSYDVKMKEKGDIPEGYSVSREKKERFSLILESASTNQTSMYLCASSATGAPKNIQYFGAGTRLSVL.

This rearrangement joins TRBV28 to TRBJ1-2; D gene unclear. This CDR3 has 13 residues. Germline-derived CDR1 and CDR2 are MDHEN and SYDVKM. The V end lost 3 bases, the J end lost 4 bases, and 9 bases lay between the germline ends. Written as DNA, the CDR3 is TGTGCCAGCAGTTTTCGGGCTTTCTATGGCTACACCTTC. It translates to CASSFRAFYGYTF.

The chain combines TRBV19 with TRBJ1-4; D not certain. The ends were cut back, 7 bases at V and 1 base at J, with 7 bases in the middle. The CDR3 contains 13 residues. Germline loops: CDR1 LNHDA, CDR2 SQIVND (reference sequence). CDR3 coding DNA: TGTGCCAGTAACGGCAGAACTAATGAAAAACTGTTTTTT. Its protein is CASNGRTNEKLFF.

V is TRBV7-2 and J is TRBJ2-3; 7 nucleotides line up with TRBD1. V shed 3 bases, J shed 2 bases, and the junction held 11 bases outside the gene matches. Germline V gene data show CDR1 as SGHTA and CDR2 as FQGNSA. The CDR3 is 17 residues long. In DNA, the CDR3 is TGTGCCAGCAGCTTTTACCGCACAGGGGTTCTCACAGATACGCAGTATTTT. Its protein is CASSFYRTGVLTDTQYF.

This clone was counted between two and nine times. The J gene is TRBJ2-5, the V gene TRBV2, with 10 bases lining up with TRBD1. The CDR3 length is 14 residues. The V gene end was trimmed by 6 bases and the J gene end by 4 bases; junction bases not matched to a gene: 5. Germline CDR1 and CDR2: SNHLY and FYNNEI. The chain's CDR3 is CASSLTGGLETQYF. The CDR3 DNA reads as TGTGCCAGCAGCCTGACAGGGGGCTTAGAGACCCAGTACTTC.

The chain carries TRBV25-1 and TRBJ2-1, with 12 positions matching TRBD2. V shed 5 bases, J shed 0 bases, and the junction held 2 bases outside the gene matches. Germline V gene data show CDR1 as MGHDK and CDR2 as SYGVNS. This CDR3 contains 16 residues. CDR3 protein: CASSPSGRVSYNEQFF. In DNA, the CDR3 is TGTGCCAGCAGTCCTAGCGGGAGGGTCTCCTACAATGAGCAGTTCTTC. The whole variable domain, filled in from reference TRBV25-1 and TRBJ2-1, reads EADIYQTPRYLVIGTGKKITLECSQTMGHDKMYWYQQDPGMELHLIHYSYGVNSTEKGDLSSESTVSRIRTEHFPLTLESARPSHTSQYLCASSPSGRVSYNEQFFGPGTRLTVL.

The rearrangement links TRBV30 to TRBJ2-1, with a tentative D call TRBD2 (6 bases). Germline lookup yields CDR1 GTSNPN and CDR2 SVGIG (reference sequence). CDR3 size: 12 residues. V lost 7 bases and J lost 8, with 15 bases in between. The CDR3 spells CAFGRQKYEQFF. CDR3 DNA: TGTGCCTTTGGGAGGCAGAAATATGAGCAGTTCTTC.

This chain links TRBV6-6 with TRBJ2-3; D unresolved. V lost 0 bases to trimming and J lost 2 bases, with 6 bases between them. CDR1 is MNHNY, CDR2 SVGAGI, per germline (reference sequence). The CDR3 is 14 amino acids. The CDR3 coding sequence is TGTGCCAGCAGTTACTCTCAGAACACAGATACGCAGTATTTT. Translation: CASSYSQNTDTQYF.

This clone was picked up one time. The chain couples TRBV4-2 to TRBJ1-2, with TRBD1 identical over 7 bases. Trimming at V came to 4 bases and at J to 3 bases, leaving 11 bases not matched to a gene. Germline CDR1 and CDR2: LGHNA and YNFKEQ. CDR3 length equals 16 residues. DNA of the CDR3: TGTGCCAGCAGCCCACTGACAGGGCCCCTTGACTATGGCTACACCTTC. Translated: CASSPLTGPLDYGYTF.

This chain connects TRBV7-2 to TRBJ2-3; TRBD1 might be the D (6 bases). Germline V CDR1 and CDR2: SGHTA, FQGNSA. The CDR3 contains 14 residues. Trimming stripped 5 bases from V and 2 bases from J, with 11 bases between. CDR3 region: CASSRGTTTDTQYF. CDR3 DNA sequence: TGTGCCAGCAGCCGTGGGACAACCACAGATACGCAGTATTTT.

The rearrangement links TRBV18 to TRBJ1-1; no definite D call. Per the germline V gene, CDR1 is KGHSH and CDR2 is LQKENI. Trimming left V 2 bases short and J 0 bases short, with 4 bases between. The CDR3 has 13 residues. CDR3 nucleotides: TGTGCCAGCTCACCAGGGATGAACACTGAAGCTTTCTTT. Translating it yields CASSPGMNTEAFF.

This chain uses TRBV29-1 with TRBJ2-1; TRBD2 agrees at 10 bases. Germline V gene data show CDR1 as SQVTM and CDR2 as ANQGSEA. The CDR3 spans 13 residues. This CDR3 is CIQKGLAIYEQFF. CDR3 in DNA: TGCATCCAAAAGGGACTAGCGATATATGAGCAGTTCTTC.

The chain recombines TRBV10-3 with TRBJ2-7; D ambiguous. CDR1 is ENHRY and CDR2 is SYGVKD in the germline V gene. This CDR3 has 13 amino acids. V dropped 4 bases and J dropped 2 bases, with 9 bases sitting between them. CDR3 DNA: TGTGCCATCAGTGTGGGCGGTACCTACGAGCAGTACTTC. It encodes CAISVGGTYEQYF.

In this sample, this clone turned up once. CDR3 sequence (DNA): TGTGCCAGCAAGACAGGCTTGGAAGATACGCAGTATTTT. It translates to CASKTGLEDTQYF. The chain employs TRBV28 and TRBJ2-3; TRBD1 is a possible D gene (6 bases). CDR3 size: 13 residues. Looked up from germline, CDR1 is MDHEN and CDR2 is SYDVKM. Trimming took off 7 bases at V and 5 bases at J, with 13 bases between the two ends.

The chain employs TRBV30 and TRBJ1-4; D is ambiguous. Germline CDR1 GTSNPN, CDR2 SVGIG (reference sequence). The ends were cut back, 0 bases at V and 4 bases at J, with 9 bases in the middle. This CDR3 is built from 14 residues. The CDR3 is CAWSVNHLNEKLFF. In nucleotides, the CDR3 is TGTGCCTGGAGTGTAAACCACCTTAATGAAAAACTGTTTTTT.

The chain has TRBV11-3 and TRBJ2-2, with D possibly matching TRBD2 (6 bases). Germline V CDR1 and CDR2: SGHNT, YENEEA. The CDR3 has 15 amino acids. The V end was cut by 4 bases, the J end by 0 bases, with 9 bases between. The CDR3: CASSYSGTNTGELFF. CDR3 bases: TGTGCCAGCAGCTATAGCGGTACGAACACCGGGGAGCTGTTTTTT.

This clone has more than one count but fewer than ten. This chain links TRBV7-3 with TRBJ2-1; 9 nucleotides agree with TRBD2. This CDR3 has 15 amino acids. Germline V gives CDR1 SGHTA, CDR2 FQGTGA. The junction had 9 bases not matched to a gene; V was cut back by 5 bases and J by 7 bases. CDR3 bases: TGTGCCAGCAGCCCCAGACTAGCGGCCCTTAATGAGCAGTTCTTC. It encodes CASSPRLAALNEQFF. Supplemented by reference TRBV7-3 and TRBJ2-1, the full variable domain reads GAGVSQTPSNKVTEKGKYVELRCDPISGHTALYWYRQSLGQGPEFLIYFQGTGAADDSGLPNDRFFAVRPEGSVSTLKIQRTERGDSAVYLCASSPRLAALNEQFFGPGTRLTVL.

The V call is TRBV5-1, the J call TRBJ2-5, with D tentatively TRBD2 (6 bases). The V gene lost 3 bases and the J gene lost 2 bases, with 8 bases spanning the gap. The CDR3 contains 13 residues. CDR1 SGHRS and CDR2 YFSETQ come from the germline V gene. The CDR3 coding sequence is TGCGCCAGCAGCTCCGGGGGTCAAGAGACCCAGTACTTC. This gives the protein CASSSGGQETQYF.

The V call is TRBV4-1, the J call TRBJ2-3, with 9 positions matching TRBD1. Trimming at V came to 0 bases and at J to 5 bases, leaving 9 bases not matched to a gene. Germline-derived CDR1 and CDR2 are MGHRA and YSYEKL. This CDR3 has 17 residues. The DNA for the CDR3 is TGCGCCAGCAGCCAAGATGGGACAGGGCACAGTGGAGATACGCAGTATTTT. It codes for CASSQDGTGHSGDTQYF.